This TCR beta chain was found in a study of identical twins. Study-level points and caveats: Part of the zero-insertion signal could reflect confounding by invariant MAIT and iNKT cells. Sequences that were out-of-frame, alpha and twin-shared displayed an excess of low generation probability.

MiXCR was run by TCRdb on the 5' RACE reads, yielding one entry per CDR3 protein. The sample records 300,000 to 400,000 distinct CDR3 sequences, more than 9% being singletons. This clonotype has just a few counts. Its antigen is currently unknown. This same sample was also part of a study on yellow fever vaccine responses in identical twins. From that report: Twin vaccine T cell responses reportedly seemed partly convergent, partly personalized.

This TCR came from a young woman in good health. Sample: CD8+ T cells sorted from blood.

CDR3 bases: TGCGCCAGCAGCCAACCACAGGGGGGCAGGGGCTCTGGGGCCAACGTCCTGACTTTC. Encoded protein: CASSQPQGGRGSGANVLTF. The V and J genes are TRBV4-1 and TRBJ2-6, with 8 bases that match TRBD1. The ends lost 2 bases at V and 0 bases at J; junction bases unmatched: 9. CDR1 is MGHRA, CDR2 YSYEKL, per germline. CDR3 length equals 19 residues.